This T cell receptor beta chain was captured in a study of graft-versus-host responses after intestinal transplantation. On this clone: Its antigen is unidentified.

Produced via immunoSEQ multiplex PCR; TCRdb's table is partial and in-frame only. The sample holds tens of thousands of clones; roughly nine tenths are singletons and the top ten take approximately 0.34%. This TCR derives from a human donor who received an intestinal transplant. Source: unstimulated CD4+ T cells sorted from spleen or lymph node cells, taken before intestinal transplant.

The CDR3, as DNA: TGTGCCACCCCGGGACAGGACTATGGCTACACCTTC. Its protein product is CATPGQDYGYTF. The rearrangement joins TRBV27 to TRBJ1-2; 8 bases are a match to TRBD1. The CDR3 spans 12 residues. Per germline, CDR1 MNHEY and CDR2 SMNVEV (reference sequence). Losses at the gene ends were 10 bases for V and 3 bases for J; bases not matched to a gene: 4.